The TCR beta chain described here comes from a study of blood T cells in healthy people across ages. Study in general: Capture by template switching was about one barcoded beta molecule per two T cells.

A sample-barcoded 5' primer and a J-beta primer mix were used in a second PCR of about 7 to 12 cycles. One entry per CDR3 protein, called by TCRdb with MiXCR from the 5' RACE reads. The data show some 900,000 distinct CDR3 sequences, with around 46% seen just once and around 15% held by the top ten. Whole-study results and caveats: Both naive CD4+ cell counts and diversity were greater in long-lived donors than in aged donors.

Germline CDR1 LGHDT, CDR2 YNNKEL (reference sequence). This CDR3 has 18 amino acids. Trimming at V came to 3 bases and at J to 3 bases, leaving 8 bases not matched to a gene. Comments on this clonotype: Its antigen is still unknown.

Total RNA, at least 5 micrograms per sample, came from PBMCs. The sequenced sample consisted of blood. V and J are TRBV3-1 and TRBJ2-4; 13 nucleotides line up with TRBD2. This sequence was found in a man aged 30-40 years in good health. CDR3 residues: CASSQTTSGGIGKNIQYF. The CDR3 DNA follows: TGTGCCAGCAGCCAGACGACTAGCGGGGGGATCGGCAAAAACATTCAGTACTTC.